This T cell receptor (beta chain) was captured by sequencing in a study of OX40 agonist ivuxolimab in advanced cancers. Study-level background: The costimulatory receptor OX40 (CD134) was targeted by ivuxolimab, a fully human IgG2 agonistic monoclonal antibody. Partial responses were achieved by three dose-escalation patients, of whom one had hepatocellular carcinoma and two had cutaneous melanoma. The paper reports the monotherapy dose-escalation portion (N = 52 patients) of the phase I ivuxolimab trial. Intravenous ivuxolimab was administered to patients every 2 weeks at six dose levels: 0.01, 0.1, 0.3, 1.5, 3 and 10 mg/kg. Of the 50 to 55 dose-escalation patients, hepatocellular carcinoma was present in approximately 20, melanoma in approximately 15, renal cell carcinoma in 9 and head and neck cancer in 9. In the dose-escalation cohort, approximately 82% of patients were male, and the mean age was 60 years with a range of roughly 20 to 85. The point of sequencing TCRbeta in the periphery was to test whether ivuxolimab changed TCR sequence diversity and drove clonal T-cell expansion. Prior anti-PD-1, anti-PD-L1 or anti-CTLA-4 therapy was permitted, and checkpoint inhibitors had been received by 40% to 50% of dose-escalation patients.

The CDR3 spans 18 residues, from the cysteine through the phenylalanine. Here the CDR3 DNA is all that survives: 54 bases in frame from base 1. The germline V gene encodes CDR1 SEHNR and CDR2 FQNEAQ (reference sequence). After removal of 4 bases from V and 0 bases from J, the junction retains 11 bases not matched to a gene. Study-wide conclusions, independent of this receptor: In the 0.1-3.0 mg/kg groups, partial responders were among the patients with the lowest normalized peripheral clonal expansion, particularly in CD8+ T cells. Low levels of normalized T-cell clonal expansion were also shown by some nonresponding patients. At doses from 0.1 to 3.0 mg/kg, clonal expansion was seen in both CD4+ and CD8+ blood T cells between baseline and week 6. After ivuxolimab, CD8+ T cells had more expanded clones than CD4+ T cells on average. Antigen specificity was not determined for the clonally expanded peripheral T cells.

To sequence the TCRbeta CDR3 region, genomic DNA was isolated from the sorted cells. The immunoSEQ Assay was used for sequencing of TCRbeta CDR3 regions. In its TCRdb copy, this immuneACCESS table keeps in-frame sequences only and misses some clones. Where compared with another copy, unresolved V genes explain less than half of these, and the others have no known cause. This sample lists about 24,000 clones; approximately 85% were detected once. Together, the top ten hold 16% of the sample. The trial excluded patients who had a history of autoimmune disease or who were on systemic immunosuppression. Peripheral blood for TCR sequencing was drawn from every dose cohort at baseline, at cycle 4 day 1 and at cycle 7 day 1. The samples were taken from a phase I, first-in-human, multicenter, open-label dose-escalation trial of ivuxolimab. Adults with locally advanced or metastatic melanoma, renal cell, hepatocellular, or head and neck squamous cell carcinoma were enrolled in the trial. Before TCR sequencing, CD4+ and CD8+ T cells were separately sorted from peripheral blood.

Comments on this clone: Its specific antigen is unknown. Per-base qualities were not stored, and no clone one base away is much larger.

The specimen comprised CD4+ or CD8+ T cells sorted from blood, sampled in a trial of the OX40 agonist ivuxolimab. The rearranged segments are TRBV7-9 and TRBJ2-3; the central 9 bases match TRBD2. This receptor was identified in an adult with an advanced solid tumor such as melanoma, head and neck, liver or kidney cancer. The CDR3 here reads CASSSAGGGGRSTDTQYF. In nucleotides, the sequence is TGTGCCAGCAGCTCCGCAGGCGGGGGGGGGCGTAGCACAGATACGCAGTATTTT.